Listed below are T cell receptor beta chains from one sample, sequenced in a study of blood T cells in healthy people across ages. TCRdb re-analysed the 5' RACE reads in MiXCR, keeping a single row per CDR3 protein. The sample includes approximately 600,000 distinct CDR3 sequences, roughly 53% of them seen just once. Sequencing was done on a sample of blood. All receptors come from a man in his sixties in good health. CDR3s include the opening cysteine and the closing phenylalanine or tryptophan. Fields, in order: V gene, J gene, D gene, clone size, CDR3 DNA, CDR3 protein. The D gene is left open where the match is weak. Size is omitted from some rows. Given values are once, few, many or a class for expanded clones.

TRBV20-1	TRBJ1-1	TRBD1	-	TGCAGTGCTAGCAAAACAGGGGGCGGTGAAGCTTTCTTT	CSASKTGGGEAFF
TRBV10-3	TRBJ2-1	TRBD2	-	TGTGCCGTAGGTCCCCACAGACTAGCGGGGGGCCTCAATGAGCAGTTCTTC	CAVGPHRLAGGLNEQFF
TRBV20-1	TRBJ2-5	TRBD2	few	TGCAGTGCTACCAGCGGGGGGACTTTTGAGACCCAGTACTTC	CSATSGGTFETQYF
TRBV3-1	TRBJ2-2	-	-	TGTGCCAGCAGTCGGGGAAGGGTCGGCACCGGGGAGCTGTTTTTT	CASSRGRVGTGELFF
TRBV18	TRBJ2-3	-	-	TGTGCCAGCTCAGCCCAAGGAACTAGCACAGATACGCAGTATTTT	CASSAQGTSTDTQYF
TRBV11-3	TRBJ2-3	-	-	TGTGCCAGCTCTCGCGGGGAGGTCACAGATACGCAGTATTTT	CASSRGEVTDTQYF
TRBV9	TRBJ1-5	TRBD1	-	TGTGCCAGCAGCGTAGGGGGACAGGGGGGCCAGCCCCAGCATTTT	CASSVGGQGGQPQHF
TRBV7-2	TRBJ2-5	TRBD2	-	TGTGCCTGCAGCCATAGCGGGGGTACCCGCAATGAGCAGTACTTC	CACSHSGGTRNEQYF
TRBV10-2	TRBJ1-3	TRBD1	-	TGCGCCAGCAGTGATTTGCAGGGGGTCTCTGGAAACACCATATATTTT	CASSDLQGVSGNTIYF
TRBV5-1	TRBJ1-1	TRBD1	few	TGCGCCAGCAGCCGTTCCGGGACAGGTCCGGGGGCGAACACTGAAGCTTTCTTT	CASSRSGTGPGANTEAFF
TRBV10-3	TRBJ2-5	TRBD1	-	TGTGCCATCAGCGCCGGGACAGGCGAGGTACTGGAGACCCAGTACTTC	CAISAGTGEVLETQYF
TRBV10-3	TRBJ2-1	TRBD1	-	TGTGCCATCAGTGGGCGGACAGGGAATGAGAACAATGAGCAGTTCTTC	CAISGRTGNENNEQFF
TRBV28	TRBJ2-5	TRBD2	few	TGTGCCAGCCTCGGCGGGGGCCAAGAGACCCAGTACTTC	CASLGGGQETQYF
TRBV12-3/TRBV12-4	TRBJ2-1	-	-	TGTGCCAGCAGCCGCCCCCGATGGCCGAACTACAATGAGCAGTTCTTC	CASSRPRWPNYNEQFF
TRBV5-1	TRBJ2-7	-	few	TGCGCCAGCAGCCCGGGGACGCAAACCTACGAGCAGTACTTC	CASSPGTQTYEQYF
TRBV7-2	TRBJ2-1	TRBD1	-	TGTGCCAGCAGCTCCGACAGGGGCCTTGGAGAGCAGTTCTTC	CASSSDRGLGEQFF
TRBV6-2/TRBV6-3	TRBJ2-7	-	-	TGTGCCAGCACCCGGGGATGGCAAGAGGCCCAGTACTTC	CASTRGWQEAQYF
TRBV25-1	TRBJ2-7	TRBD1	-	TGTGCCAGCAGTGACACTTGGTATCCGGGACAGGGGGACGAGCAGTACTTC	CASSDTWYPGQGDEQYF
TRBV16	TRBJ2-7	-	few	TGTGCCAGCAGCCTTAAAATGGGTAACAGGGTAGGGCCCTTGCGAGAGCAGTACTTC	CASSLKMGNRVGPLREQYF
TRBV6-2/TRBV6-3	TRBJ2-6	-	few	TGTGCCAGCAGTTACCCCGCTGGGGCCAACGTCCTGACTTTC	CASSYPAGANVLTF
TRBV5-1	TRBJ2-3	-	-	TGCGCCACCTCCGAAGGTTCAGATACGCAGTATTTT	CATSEGSDTQYF
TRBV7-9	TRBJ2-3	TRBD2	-	TGTGCCAGCAGCCGCTCGGCGGGAGGCAGCGATACGCAGTATTTT	CASSRSAGGSDTQYF
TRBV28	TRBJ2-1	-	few	TGTGCCAGCAGGTCTTACCATGAGCAGTTCTTC	CASRSYHEQFF
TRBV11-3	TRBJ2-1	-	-	TGTGCCAGCAGCTCCGGGGGCCCTAATAAGCCCCAGTTCTTC	CASSSGGPNKPQFF
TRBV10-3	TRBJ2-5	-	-	TGTGCCATCAGTGAGTCCACAGGGGGGGTGCAAGAGACCCAGTACTTC	CAISESTGGVQETQYF
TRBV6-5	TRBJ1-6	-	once	TGTGCCAGCAGTTCCCTAGGGCCGGAGACACCCCTCCACTTT	CASSSLGPETPLHF
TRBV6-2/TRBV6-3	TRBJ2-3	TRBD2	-	TGTGCCAGCAGGGAACGGGGGGGCACAGATACGCAGTATTTT	CASRERGGTDTQYF
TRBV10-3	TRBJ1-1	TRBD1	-	TGTGCCATCAGCCCCCCAGGGGGAGAGAACACTGAAGCTTTCTTT	CAISPPGGENTEAFF
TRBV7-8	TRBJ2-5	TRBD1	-	TGTGTCAGCAGCTTAGGGGGCAGGGCCCAAGAGACCCAGTACTTC	CVSSLGGRAQETQYF
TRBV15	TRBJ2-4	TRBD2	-	TGTGCCACCAGCGGGGGACTAAAGGGGAGGGAAAACATTCAGTACTTC	CATSGGLKGRENIQYF
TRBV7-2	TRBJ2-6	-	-	TGTGCCAGCAGCCCACAGGGTTGGGGAGCTGGGGCCAACGTCCTGACTTTC	CASSPQGWGAGANVLTF
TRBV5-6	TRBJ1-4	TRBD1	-	TGTGCTAGCAGCAGTCGGGACAGGATTAATGAAAAACTGTTTTTT	CASSSRDRINEKLFF
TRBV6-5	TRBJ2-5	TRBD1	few	TGTGCCGCTGGACAGGGGAAAGAGACCCAGTACTTC	CAAGQGKETQYF
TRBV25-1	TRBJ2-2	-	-	TGTGCCAGCAGTGAATATAACCAGGCTTCGGGCACCGGGGAGCTGTTTTTT	CASSEYNQASGTGELFF
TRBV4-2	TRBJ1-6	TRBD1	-	TGTGCCAGCAGCCAAGGTGTTGACAGGGGGAATTCACCCCTCCACTTT	CASSQGVDRGNSPLHF
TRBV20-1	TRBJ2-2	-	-	TGCAGTGCTAGAGATATGCGGATAAACACCGGGGAGCTGTTTTTT	CSARDMRINTGELFF
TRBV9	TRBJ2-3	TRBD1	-	TGTGCCAGCAGCCTACGGGACAGGGGGACAACAGATACGCAGTATTTT	CASSLRDRGTTDTQYF
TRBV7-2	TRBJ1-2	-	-	TGTGCCAGCAGCCCCCGACCAAACTATGGCTACACCTTC	CASSPRPNYGYTF
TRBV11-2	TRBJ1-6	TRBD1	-	TGTGCCAGCAGCTTAGATCGTATCAGGGAAACAGGGGGGGTCTCACCCCTCCACTTT	CASSLDRIRETGGVSPLHF
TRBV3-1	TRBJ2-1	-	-	TGTGCCAGCAGCCAAGGGGCCGCGGGTGGCAATGAGCAGTTCTTC	CASSQGAAGGNEQFF
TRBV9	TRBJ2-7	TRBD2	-	TGTGCCTGCAGCCGCGGGGGGAGTGACTCCTACGAGCAGTACTTC	CACSRGGSDSYEQYF
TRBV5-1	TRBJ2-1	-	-	TGCGCCAGCAGCTGGAGGGGGGTCCTTTACAATGAGCAGTTCTTC	CASSWRGVLYNEQFF
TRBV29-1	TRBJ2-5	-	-	TGCAGCGTTCAGAAGGGGTGGCGCCGAGGGTCCCAGTACTTC	CSVQKGWRRGSQYF
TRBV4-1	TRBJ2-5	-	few	TGCGCCAGCAGCCAAGATGAGGGGGGAGAGACCCAGTACTTC	CASSQDEGGETQYF
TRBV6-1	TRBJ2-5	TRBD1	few	TGTGCCAGCAGTACGGGACAGGGAGGAGAGACCCAGTACTTC	CASSTGQGGETQYF
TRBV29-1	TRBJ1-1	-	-	TGCAGCGCCTTTGGGGCATGGGCGAACACTGAAGCTTTCTTT	CSAFGAWANTEAFF
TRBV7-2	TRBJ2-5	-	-	TGTGCCAGCAGTCCTCAATGGGGGAGAGGGGAGACCCAGTACTTC	CASSPQWGRGETQYF
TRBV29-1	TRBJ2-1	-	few	TGCAGCGTTGTTAAATCTCTAGGCAATGAGCAGTTCTTC	CSVVKSLGNEQFF
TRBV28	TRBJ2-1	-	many	TGTGCCAGCAGTTCCAGGGATGAGCAGTTCTTC	CASSSRDEQFF
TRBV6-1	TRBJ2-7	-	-	TGTGCCAGCAGTGAACAGCTAGCTAAAGACTACGAGCAGTACTTC	CASSEQLAKDYEQYF